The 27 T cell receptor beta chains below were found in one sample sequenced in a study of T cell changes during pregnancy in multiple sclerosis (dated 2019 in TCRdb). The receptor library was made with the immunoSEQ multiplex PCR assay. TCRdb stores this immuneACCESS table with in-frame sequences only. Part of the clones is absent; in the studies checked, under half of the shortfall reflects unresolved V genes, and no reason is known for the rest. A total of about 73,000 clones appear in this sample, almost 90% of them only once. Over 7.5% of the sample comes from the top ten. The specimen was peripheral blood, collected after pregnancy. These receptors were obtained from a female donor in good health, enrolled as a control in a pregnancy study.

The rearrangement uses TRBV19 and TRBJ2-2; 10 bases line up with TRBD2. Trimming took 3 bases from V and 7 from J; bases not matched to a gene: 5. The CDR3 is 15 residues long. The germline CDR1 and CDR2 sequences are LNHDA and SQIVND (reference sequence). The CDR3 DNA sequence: TGTGCCAGTAGTATTCTAGCGGGGGTTATCGGGGAGCTGTTTTTT. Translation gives CASSILAGVIGELFF.

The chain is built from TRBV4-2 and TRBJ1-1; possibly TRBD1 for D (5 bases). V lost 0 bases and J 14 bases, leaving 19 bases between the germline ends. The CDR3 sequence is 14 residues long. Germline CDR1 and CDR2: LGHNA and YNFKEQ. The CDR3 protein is CASSQDRFGGGRFF. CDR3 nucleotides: TGTGCCAGCAGCCAAGATCGGTTTGGCGGGGGTCGGTTCTTT.

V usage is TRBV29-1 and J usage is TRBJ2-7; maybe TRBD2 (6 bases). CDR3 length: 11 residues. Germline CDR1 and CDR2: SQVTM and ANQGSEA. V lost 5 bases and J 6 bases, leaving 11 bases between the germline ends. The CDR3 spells CSVNEGGEQYF. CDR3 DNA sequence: TGCAGCGTTAATGAGGGAGGCGAGCAGTACTTC.

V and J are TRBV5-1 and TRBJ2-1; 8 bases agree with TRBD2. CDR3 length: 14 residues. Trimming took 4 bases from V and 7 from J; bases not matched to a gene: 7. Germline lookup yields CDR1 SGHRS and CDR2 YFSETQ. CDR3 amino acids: CASSAGLGSNEQFF. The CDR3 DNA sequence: TGCGCCAGCAGCGCGGGACTAGGCTCGAATGAGCAGTTCTTC.

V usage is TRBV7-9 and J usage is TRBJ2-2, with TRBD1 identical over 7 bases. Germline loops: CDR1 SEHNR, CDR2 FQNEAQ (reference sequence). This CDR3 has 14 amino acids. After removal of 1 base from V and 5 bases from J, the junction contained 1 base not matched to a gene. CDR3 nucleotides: TGTGCCAGCAGCTTAGAACAGGGGACCGGGGAGCTGTTTTTT. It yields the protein CASSLEQGTGELFF.

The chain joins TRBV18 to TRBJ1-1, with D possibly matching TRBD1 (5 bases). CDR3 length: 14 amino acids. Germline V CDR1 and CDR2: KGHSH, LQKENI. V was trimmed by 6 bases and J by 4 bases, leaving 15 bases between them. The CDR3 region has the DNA TGTGCCAGCTCCCGGACGGGGGGAGGCACTGAAGCTTTCTTT. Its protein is CASSRTGGGTEAFF.

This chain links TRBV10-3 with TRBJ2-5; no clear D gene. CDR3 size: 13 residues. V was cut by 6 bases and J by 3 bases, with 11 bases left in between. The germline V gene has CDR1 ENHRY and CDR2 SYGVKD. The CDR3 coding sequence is TGTGCCATCAGACCCACCCCTAAAGAGACCCAGTACTTC. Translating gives CAIRPTPKETQYF.

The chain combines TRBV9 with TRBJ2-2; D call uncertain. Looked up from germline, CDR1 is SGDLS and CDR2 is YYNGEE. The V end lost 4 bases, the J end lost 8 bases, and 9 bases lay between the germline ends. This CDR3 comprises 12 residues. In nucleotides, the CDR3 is TGTGCCAGCAGCCCTAGTTCTGGGGAGCTGTTTTTT. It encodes CASSPSSGELFF.

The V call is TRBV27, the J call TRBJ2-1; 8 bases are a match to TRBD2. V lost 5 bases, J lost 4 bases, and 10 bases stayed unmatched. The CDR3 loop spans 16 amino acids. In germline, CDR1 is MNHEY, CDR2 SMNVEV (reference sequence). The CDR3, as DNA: TGTGCCAGCAGTCGCCCAGCGGGAGTTCGGTACAATGAGCAGTTCTTC. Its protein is CASSRPAGVRYNEQFF.

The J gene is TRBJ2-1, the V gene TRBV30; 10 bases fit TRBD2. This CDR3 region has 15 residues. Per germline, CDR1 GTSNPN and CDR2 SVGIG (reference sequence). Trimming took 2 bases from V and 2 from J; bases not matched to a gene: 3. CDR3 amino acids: CAWSRLAGAYNEQFF. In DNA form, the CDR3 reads TGTGCCTGGAGTCGCCTAGCGGGAGCCTACAATGAGCAGTTCTTC.

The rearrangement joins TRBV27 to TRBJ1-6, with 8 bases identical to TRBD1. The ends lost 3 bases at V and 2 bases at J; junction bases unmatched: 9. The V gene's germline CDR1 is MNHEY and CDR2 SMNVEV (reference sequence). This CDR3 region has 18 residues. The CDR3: CASSFRQGSSTYNSPLHF. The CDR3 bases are TGTGCCAGCAGTTTCCGACAGGGGAGTAGTACCTATAATTCACCCCTCCACTTT.

The CDR3 DNA sequence: TGTGCCAGTTTGCGCCGGGCCAGCCGAGCGGAGGGGTATGGCTACACCTTC. This encodes CASLRRASRAEGYGYTF. The chain employs TRBV19 and TRBJ1-2, with D maybe TRBD1 (5 bases). CDR3 length: 17 residues. V was shortened by 8 bases and J by 5 bases, with 27 bases between the two germline ends. The germline V gene encodes CDR1 LNHDA and CDR2 SQIVND (reference sequence).

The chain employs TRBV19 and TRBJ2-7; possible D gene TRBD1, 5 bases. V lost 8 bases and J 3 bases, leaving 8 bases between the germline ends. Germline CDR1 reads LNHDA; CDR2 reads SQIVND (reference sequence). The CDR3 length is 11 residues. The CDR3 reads CASGTGYEQYF. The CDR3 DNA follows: TGTGCCAGTGGAACAGGCTACGAGCAGTACTTC. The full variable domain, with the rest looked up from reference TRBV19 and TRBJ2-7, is DGGITQSPKYLFRKEGQNVTLSCEQNLNHDAMYWYRQDPGQGLRLIYYSQIVNDFQKGDIAEGYSVSREKKESFPLTVTSAQKNPTAFYLCASGTGYEQYFGPGTRLTVT.

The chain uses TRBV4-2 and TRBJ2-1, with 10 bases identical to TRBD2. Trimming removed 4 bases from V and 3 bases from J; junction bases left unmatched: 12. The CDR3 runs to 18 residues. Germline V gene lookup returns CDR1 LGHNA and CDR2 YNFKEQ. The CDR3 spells CASSPGSSGRGIYNEQFF. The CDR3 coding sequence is TGTGCCAGCAGCCCGGGGTCTAGCGGGAGAGGCATCTACAATGAGCAGTTCTTC.

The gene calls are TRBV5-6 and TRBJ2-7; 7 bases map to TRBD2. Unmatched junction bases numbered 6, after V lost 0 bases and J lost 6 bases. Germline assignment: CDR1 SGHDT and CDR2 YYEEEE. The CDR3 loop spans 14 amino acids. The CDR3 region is CASSLGGGASEQYF. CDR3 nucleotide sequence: TGTGCCAGCAGCTTGGGGGGAGGGGCGAGCGAGCAGTACTTC. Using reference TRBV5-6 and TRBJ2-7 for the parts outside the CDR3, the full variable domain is DAGVTQSPTHLIKTRGQQVTLRCSPKSGHDTVSWYQQALGQGPQFIFQYYEEEERQRGNFPDRFSGHQFPNYSSELNVNALLLGDSALYLCASSLGGGASEQYFGPGTRLTVT.

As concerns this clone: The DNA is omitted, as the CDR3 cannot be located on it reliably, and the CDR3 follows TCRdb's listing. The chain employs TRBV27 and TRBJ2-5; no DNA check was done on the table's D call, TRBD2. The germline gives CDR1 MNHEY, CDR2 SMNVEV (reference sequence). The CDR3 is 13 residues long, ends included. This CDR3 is CASTIVAGGAEYF.

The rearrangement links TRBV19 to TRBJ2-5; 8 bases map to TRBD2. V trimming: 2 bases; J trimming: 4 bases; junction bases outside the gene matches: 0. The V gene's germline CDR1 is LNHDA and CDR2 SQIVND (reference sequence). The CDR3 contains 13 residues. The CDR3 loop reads CASSILAGETQYF. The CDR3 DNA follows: TGTGCCAGTAGTATACTAGCGGGAGAGACCCAGTACTTC.

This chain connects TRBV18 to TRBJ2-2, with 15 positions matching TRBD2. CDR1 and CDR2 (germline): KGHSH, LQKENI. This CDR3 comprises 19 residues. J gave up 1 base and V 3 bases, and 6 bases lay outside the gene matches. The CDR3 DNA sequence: TGTGCCAGCTCACCCTCGGGACTAGCGGGGGGCCAGAACACCGGGGAGCTGTTTTTT. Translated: CASSPSGLAGGQNTGELFF.

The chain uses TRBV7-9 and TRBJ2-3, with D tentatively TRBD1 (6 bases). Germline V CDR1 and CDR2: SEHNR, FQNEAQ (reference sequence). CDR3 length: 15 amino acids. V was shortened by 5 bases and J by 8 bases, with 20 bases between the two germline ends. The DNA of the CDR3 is TGTGCCAGCAGCATGACCCGGGACATTCCTGCTACGCAGTATTTT. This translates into CASSMTRDIPATQYF. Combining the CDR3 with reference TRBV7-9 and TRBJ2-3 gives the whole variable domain DTGVSQNPRHKITKRGQNVTFRCDPISEHNRLYWYRQTLGQGPEFLTYFQNEAQLEKSRLLSDRFSAERPKGSFSTLEIQRTEQGDSAMYLCASSMTRDIPATQYFGPGTRLTVL.

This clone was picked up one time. CDR3 in DNA: TGTGCCAGTAGTGGAGGGGATCAGCCCCAGCATTTT. Translated: CASSGGDQPQHF. V and J are TRBV19 and TRBJ1-5; a weak D match, TRBD1 (5 bases). The CDR3 is 12 amino acids. CDR1 and CDR2 (germline): LNHDA, SQIVND (reference sequence). V was cut by 5 bases and J by 5 bases, with 7 bases left in between.

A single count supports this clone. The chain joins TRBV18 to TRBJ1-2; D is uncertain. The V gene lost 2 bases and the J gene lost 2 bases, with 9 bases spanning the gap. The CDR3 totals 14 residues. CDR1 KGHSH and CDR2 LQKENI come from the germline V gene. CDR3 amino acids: CASSPTTRNYGYTF. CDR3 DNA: TGTGCCAGCTCACCAACGACTAGAAACTATGGCTACACCTTC.

The CDR3 DNA reads as TGTGCCTGGAGCAGGGGGGCCTCCTACGAGCAGTACTTC. Residues: CAWSRGASYEQYF. J is TRBJ2-7 and V is TRBV30; a weak D match, TRBD1 (7 bases). Deletions cut 3 bases from V and 0 bases from J, with 9 bases between. This CDR3 contains 13 residues. The germline V gene has CDR1 GTSNPN and CDR2 SVGIG (reference sequence). The whole variable domain, remainder taken from reference TRBV30 and TRBJ2-7, is SQTIHQWPATLVQPVGSPLSLECTVEGTSNPNLYWYRQAAGRGLQLLFYSVGIGQISSEVPQNLSASRPQDRQFILSSKKLLLSDSGFYLCAWSRGASYEQYFGPGTRLTVT.

The CDR3 loop reads CASSTRDTQAYEQYF. As DNA, the CDR3 is TGTGCCAGCAGTACCCGGGACACCCAAGCCTACGAGCAGTACTTC. The chain links TRBV27 to TRBJ2-7, with D perhaps matching TRBD1 (6 bases). The V and J ends lost 5 bases and 2 bases respectively, with 16 bases between them. Germline CDR1 reads MNHEY; CDR2 reads SMNVEV (reference sequence). This CDR3 has 15 amino acids.

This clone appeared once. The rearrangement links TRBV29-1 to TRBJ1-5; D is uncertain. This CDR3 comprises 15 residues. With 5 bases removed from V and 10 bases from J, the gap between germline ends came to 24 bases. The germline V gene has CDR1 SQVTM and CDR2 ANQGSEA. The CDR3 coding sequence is TGCAGCGTTTCAATTCTCGGACTGGGGAAGGGACCCCAGCATTTT. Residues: CSVSILGLGKGPQHF.

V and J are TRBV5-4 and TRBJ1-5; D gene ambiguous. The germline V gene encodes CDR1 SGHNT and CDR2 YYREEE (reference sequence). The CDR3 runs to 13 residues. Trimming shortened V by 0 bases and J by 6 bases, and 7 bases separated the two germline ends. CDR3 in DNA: TGTGCCAGCAGCTTGGGCGGAGGTCAGCCCCAGCATTTT. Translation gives CASSLGGGQPQHF.

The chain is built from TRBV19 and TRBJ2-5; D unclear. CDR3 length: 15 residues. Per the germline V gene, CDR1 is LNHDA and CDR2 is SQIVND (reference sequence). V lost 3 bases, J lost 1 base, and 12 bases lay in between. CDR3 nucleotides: TGTGCCAGTAGTATTGACGGCGCTAGCCAAGAGACCCAGTACTTC. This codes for CASSIDGASQETQYF.

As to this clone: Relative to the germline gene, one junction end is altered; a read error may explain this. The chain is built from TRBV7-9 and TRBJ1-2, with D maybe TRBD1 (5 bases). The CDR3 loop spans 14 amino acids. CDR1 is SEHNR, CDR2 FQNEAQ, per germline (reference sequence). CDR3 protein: CASSLAFGGRSVFF. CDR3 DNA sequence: TGTGCCAGCAGCTTAGCGTTCGGGGGACGGTCCGTCTTCTTC. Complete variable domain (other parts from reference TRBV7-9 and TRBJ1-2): DTGVSQNPRHKITKRGQNVTFRCDPISEHNRLYWYRQTLGQGPEFLTYFQNEAQLEKSRLLSDRFSAERPKGSFSTLEIQRTEQGDSAMYLCASSLAFGGRSVFFGSGTRLTVV.